The 5 T cell receptor beta chains listed next were all sequenced from one sample in a study of cytomegalovirus exposure and HLA in healthy donors. PCR amplification relied on 60 Vbeta primers (plus 13 Jbeta primers). Profiling relied on immunoSEQ multiplex PCR, and the TCRdb table lists in-frame clones only, not all of them. Altogether 120,000 to 150,000 clones are present, roughly 80% being singletons, with the ten largest covering about 3.8%. The specimen was PBMCs. Source of these receptors: a man aged 35-49 years in good health and CMV-seropositive.

The rearrangement uses TRBV7-9 and TRBJ2-7, with D possibly TRBD2 on 6 matching bases. V shed 5 bases and J shed 2 bases, with 10 bases lying between them. CDR3 length equals 13 residues. Germline loops: CDR1 SEHNR, CDR2 FQNEAQ (reference sequence). As DNA, the CDR3 is TGTGCCAGCAGCGGGGACTCAGCCTACGAGCAGTACTTC. The encoded protein is CASSGDSAYEQYF.

V and J are TRBV20-1 and TRBJ1-2; D unclear. The CDR3 runs to 9 residues. CDR1 and CDR2 (germline): DFQATT, SNEGSKA (reference sequence). This CDR3 is CTSGGGYTF. CDR3 bases: TGCACCTCTGGAGGTGGCTACACCTTC.

This chain links TRBV30 with TRBJ1-5; tentative D call: TRBD1 (6 bases). Looked up from germline, CDR1 is GTSNPN and CDR2 is SVGIG (reference sequence). The CDR3 spans 14 residues. Trimming took 0 bases from V and 7 from J, leaving 13 bases between them. CDR3 bases: TGTGCCTGGAGTGTAGAAGGGGGGGGACAGCCCCAGCATTTT. It encodes CAWSVEGGGQPQHF.

This CDR3 reads CASSRFGGAAFF. The CDR3 nucleotides read TGTGCCAGCAGCCGCTTTGGGGGGGCCGCTTTCTTT. This chain connects TRBV5-6 to TRBJ1-1; D perhaps matches TRBD1 (6 bases). Germline loops: CDR1 SGHDT, CDR2 YYEEEE. The V gene lost 4 bases and the J gene lost 11 bases, with 15 bases spanning the gap. CDR3 size: 12 residues. Combining the CDR3 with reference TRBV5-6 and TRBJ1-1 gives the whole variable domain DAGVTQSPTHLIKTRGQQVTLRCSPKSGHDTVSWYQQALGQGPQFIFQYYEEEERQRGNFPDRFSGHQFPNYSSELNVNALLLGDSALYLCASSRFGGAAFFGQGTRLTVV.

The chain links TRBV4-1 to TRBJ2-3; D is possibly TRBD2 (5 bases). Germline V gene data show CDR1 as MGHRA and CDR2 as YSYEKL. V lost 3 bases and J lost 4, with 20 bases in between. The CDR3 extends over 17 amino acids. This chain's CDR3 is CASSQIGRDSVADTQYF. The CDR3 DNA sequence: TGCGCCAGCAGCCAGATAGGACGGGATTCGGTCGCAGATACGCAGTATTTT.